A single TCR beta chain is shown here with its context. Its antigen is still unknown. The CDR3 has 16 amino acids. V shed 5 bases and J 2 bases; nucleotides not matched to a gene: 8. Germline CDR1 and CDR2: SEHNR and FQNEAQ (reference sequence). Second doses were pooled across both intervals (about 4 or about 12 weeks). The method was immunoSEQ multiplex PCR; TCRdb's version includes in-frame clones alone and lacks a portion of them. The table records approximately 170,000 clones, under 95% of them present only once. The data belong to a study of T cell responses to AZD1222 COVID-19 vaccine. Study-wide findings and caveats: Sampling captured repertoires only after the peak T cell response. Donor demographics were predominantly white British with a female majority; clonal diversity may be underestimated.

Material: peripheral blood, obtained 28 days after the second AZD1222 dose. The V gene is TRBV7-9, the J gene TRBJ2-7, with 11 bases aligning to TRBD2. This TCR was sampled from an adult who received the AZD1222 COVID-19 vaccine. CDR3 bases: TGTGCCAGCAGCCGCGGGACTAGCGGAGACCCCTACGAGCAGTACTTC. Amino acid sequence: CASSRGTSGDPYEQYF.